Below, 3 T cell receptor beta chains from the same sample are listed, as sequenced in a study of low-dose radiotherapy and immunotherapy resistance in tumors. Regarding time point: before trial treatment. TRAV- and TRBV-specific primers were used for first-strand cDNA, which covered alpha and beta chains. A constant-region primer paired with the V-primer adapter amplified TCRs over about 20 PCR cycles. TCRdb recomputed calls from the reads with MiXCR, one row per CDR3 protein. The sample includes 54,000 or so distinct CDR3 sequences, less than 25% of them seen just once. The material was PBMCs, obtained before treatment. The receptors come from a male donor with prostate cancer.

This clonotype has ten or more counts. The chain employs TRBV20-1 and TRBJ2-1; TRBD2 matches at 9 bases. The germline V gene has CDR1 DFQATT and CDR2 SNEGSKA (reference sequence). The CDR3 has 15 amino acids. The V and J ends lost 5 bases and 1 base, in that order; junction bases with no gene match: 6. The CDR3 DNA sequence: TGCAGTGCTCCGACTAGCGGACTTTCCTACAATGAGCAGTTCTTC. It specifies CSAPTSGLSYNEQFF.

This clonotype showed up many times. This sequence joins TRBV20-1 and TRBJ2-1, with TRBD2 as a possible D gene (7 bases). There are 14 residues in the CDR3. The germline V gene has CDR1 DFQATT and CDR2 SNEGSKA (reference sequence). Trimming shortened V by 6 bases and J by 7 bases, and 19 bases separated the two germline ends. CDR3 in amino acids: CSAGGGALGNEQFF. The CDR3 DNA follows: TGCAGTGCAGGGGGAGGGGCTCTGGGTAATGAGCAGTTCTTC.

A word on this clonotype: This is likely an artifact of a read error, given a far larger clone one base away. The chain employs TRBV21-1 and TRBJ2-1. TRBV21-1 corresponds to a pseudogene. CDR3 length: 16 residues. The chain's CDR3 is CASSKKRHRSSYEQFF. In DNA form, the CDR3 reads TGTGCCAGCAGCAAAAAAAGACATCGAAGCTCCTACGAGCAGTTCTTC.